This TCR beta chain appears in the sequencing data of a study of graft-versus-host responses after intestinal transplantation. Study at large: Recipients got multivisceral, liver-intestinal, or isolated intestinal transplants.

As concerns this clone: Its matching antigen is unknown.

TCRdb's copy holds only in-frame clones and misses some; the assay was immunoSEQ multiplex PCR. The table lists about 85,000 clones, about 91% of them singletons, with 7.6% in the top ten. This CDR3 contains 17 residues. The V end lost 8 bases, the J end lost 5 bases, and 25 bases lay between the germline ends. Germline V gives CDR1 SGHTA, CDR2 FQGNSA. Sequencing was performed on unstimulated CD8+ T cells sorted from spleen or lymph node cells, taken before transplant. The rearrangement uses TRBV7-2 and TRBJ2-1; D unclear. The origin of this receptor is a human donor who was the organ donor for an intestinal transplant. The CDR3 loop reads CASGSVAPTIIHNEQFF. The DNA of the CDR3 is TGTGCCAGCGGATCTGTGGCGCCCACCATTATACACAATGAGCAGTTCTTC. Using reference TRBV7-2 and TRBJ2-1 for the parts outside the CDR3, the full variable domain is GAGVSQSPSNKVTEKGKDVELRCDPISGHTALYWYRQSLGQGLEFLIYFQGNSAPDKSGLPSDRFSAERTGGSVSTLTIQRTQQEDSAVYLCASGSVAPTIIHNEQFFGPGTRLTVL.